The sequence of this T cell receptor (beta chain) was determined in a study of beta chain features in type 1 diabetes. This clone was seen only a few times. Its matching antigen is unknown. V was pared by 4 bases and J by 0 bases, with 17 bases between. CDR1 is SGHNT and CDR2 is YYREEE in the germline V gene (reference sequence). The CDR3 extends over 16 amino acids. Findings and limits, study-wide: Shorter TCRB CDR3s, moderately but significantly so, were found in Type 1 diabetes patients in all four CD4+ subsets. Insertions at VDJ junctions were less frequent in type 1 diabetes patients. These patients also deleted more nucleotides at the same junctions.

Expressed TCRB transcripts were sequenced after all isolated RNA was converted to cDNA. The method was immunoSEQ multiplex PCR; TCRdb's version includes in-frame clones alone and lacks a portion of them. The table lists roughly 280,000 clones, roughly 24% of them singletons. This sequence was found in a woman aged 25-40 years with type 1 diabetes. The chain combines TRBV5-4 with TRBJ2-7; D is possibly TRBD2 (5 bases). Material for sequencing was naive CD4+ T cells from blood. CDR3 region: CASSPSVTGGSYEQYF. For the CDR3, the DNA is TGTGCCAGCAGCCCGTCTGTAACCGGAGGCTCCTACGAGCAGTACTTC.